The T cell receptor (beta chain) under discussion was sequenced for a study of blood T cell repertoires in COVID-19. Study-wide background: PBMCs, B-cell-depleted T cells, or T cells provided the cDNA or gDNA that made up the material.

Clones were read by immunoSEQ multiplex PCR, and TCRdb kept only the in-frame ones, dropping some. The sample has about 200,000 clones, roughly four fifths seen once. There are 14 residues in the CDR3. CDR1 and CDR2 (germline): SNHLY, FYNNEI. V lost 6 bases, J lost 7 bases, and 6 bases stayed unmatched. The sequence derives from a woman aged 35 to 49 with acute or convalescent COVID-19. The V call is TRBV2, the J call TRBJ1-6, with 7 nucleotides matching TRBD1. Sequenced material: peripheral blood. CDR3 loop: CASRLAGGNSPLHF. CDR3 in DNA: TGTGCCAGCAGATTAGCAGGGGGGAATTCACCCCTCCACTTT. The complete variable domain, with remaining parts taken from reference TRBV2 and TRBJ1-6, reads EPEVTQTPSHQVTQMGQEVILRCVPISNHLYFYWYRQILGQKVEFLVSFYNNEISEKSEIFDDQFSVERPDGSNFTLKIRSTKLEDSAMYFCASRLAGGNSPLHFGNGTRLTVT.